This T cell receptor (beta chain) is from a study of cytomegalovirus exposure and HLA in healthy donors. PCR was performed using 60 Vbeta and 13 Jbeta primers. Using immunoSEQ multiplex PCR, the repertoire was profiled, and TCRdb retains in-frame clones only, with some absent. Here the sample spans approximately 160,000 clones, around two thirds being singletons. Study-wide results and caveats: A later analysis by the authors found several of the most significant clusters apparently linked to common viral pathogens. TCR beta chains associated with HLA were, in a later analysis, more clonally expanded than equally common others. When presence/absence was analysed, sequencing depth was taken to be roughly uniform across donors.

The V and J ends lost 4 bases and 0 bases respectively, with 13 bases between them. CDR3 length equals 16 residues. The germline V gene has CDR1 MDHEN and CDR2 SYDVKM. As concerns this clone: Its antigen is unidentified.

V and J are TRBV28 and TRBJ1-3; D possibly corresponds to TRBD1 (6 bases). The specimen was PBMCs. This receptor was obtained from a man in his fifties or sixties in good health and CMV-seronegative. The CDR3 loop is CASSSQSRGSGNTIYF. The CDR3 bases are TGTGCCAGCAGTTCCCAATCCAGGGGCTCTGGAAACACCATATATTTT.